This TCR beta chain was documented in a study of brain T cells in children with intractable seizures (dated by TCRdb to about 2021). For context, the study as a whole: As a first screen for immune gene transcripts, resected brain tissue from 40 to 60 pediatric epilepsy surgery cases was run on a NanoString immunology panel. About 70% of the 12 selected surgery cases also had pre-surgery blood sequenced, which left four cases with brain tissue only.

Concerning this clone itself: Its antigen is still unknown. Base qualities are not provided; no much larger clone lies one nucleotide away.

Trimming takes 2 bases from V and 7 bases from J, and the germline ends sit 22 bases apart. Taken from cysteine to phenylalanine, the CDR3 has 16 residues. Solely the CDR3 DNA is kept, with 48 bases framed from the first base. Sequences GTSNPN (CDR1) and SVGIG (CDR2) are obtained from the germline V gene (reference sequence). The immunoSEQ assay was applied to genomic DNA to generate the TCR beta chain sequences. The authors processed their data as follows. CDR3 sequences not starting with the conserved framework cysteine at position 104 were manually removed. Clonality was calculated as one minus the normalized Shannon's Diversity Index, with values ranging from 0 (maximal diversity) to 1 (oligoclonal). Chi-squared comparison-of-proportions tests assessed whether the same CDR3 differed in frequency between samples, such as brain versus blood. Public clonotypes were identified through searches of immuneACCESS, and similarity to known antiviral clonotypes was evaluated with the VDJdb browser. Not all clones reach the TCRdb copy of this immuneACCESS table, which keeps in-frame sequences only. Checked studies attribute under half of the gap to unresolved V genes and leave the rest unexplained. V and J calls and clone size are those listed in that table; D and trimming were worked out from the DNA. The sample includes 340,000 or so clones, with approximately 93% observed a single time. Clones ranked in the top ten supply roughly 5.8% of the sample.

Overall study outcomes, separate from this receptor: Because sequencing depth was different between pre-surgery and post-surgery blood, clones absent from the pre-surgery sample may reflect undersampling. Viral specificity was inferred solely from CDR3 sequence similarity, and the HCMV serostatus of the patients was not known.

The sample's time point label, decoded: blood from clinic visit 5 months post-surgery; TSC patient then seizure free. The surgery cases that showed the highest brain T cell transcript signatures were chosen for TCR beta chain sequencing of brain tissue, and of blood when it was available. Prior to surgery, the patients had been treated with at least one anti-epileptic drug. The TCR-sequenced patients were children whose drug-resistant epilepsy was caused by tuberous sclerosis complex, focal cortical dysplasia, Rasmussen encephalitis or hemimegalencephaly. Bulk genomic DNA was extracted from unsorted brain tissue and whole blood with the Monarch genomic DNA purification kit.

The chain joins TRBV30 to TRBJ2-3; the D gene is perhaps TRBD1, from 5 matching bases. The receptor comes from a boy in the first two years of life with tuberous sclerosis and intractable seizures. The material sequenced was peripheral blood, taken roughly 5 months after surgery. The DNA sequence is given as TGTGCCTGGAGTCGTCGACAGCCACCCACAGTGAATACGCAGTATTTT. Its product reads: CAWSRRQPPTVNTQYF.